This T cell receptor beta chain appears in the sequencing data of a study of blood T cell repertoires in COVID-19. Study overall: There were acute and convalescent COVID-19 samples, and they came from the United States, Italy and Spain. T cells, B-cell-depleted T cells, or PBMCs supplied cDNA or gDNA.

In the original processing: Researchers report that nucleated cell counts were estimated from reference gene primer amplification. Here immunoSEQ multiplex PCR was the method, and the copy in TCRdb shows in-frame clones only, minus some. V and J calls plus clone size are reproduced from that table; the DNA served to infer D and trimming. Among 130,000 to 150,000 clones listed, more than 75% were seen once. In germline, CDR1 is GTSNPN, CDR2 SVGIG (reference sequence). The CDR3 is 14 residues long. Trimming shortened V by 0 bases and J by 4 bases, and 10 bases separated the two germline ends. It was during active infection that Seattle patients were enrolled and then longitudinally followed.

This clonotype was obtained from a woman in her 70s with COVID-19, enrolled during active disease. V usage is TRBV30 and J usage is TRBJ1-5; D possibly corresponds to TRBD1 (5 bases). The specimen sequenced was peripheral blood. The CDR3 coding sequence is TGTGCCTGGAGTGTCGGGGGGGGGAATCAGCCCCAGCATTTT. Protein: CAWSVGGGNQPQHF.